Following are 28 T cell receptor beta chains from one sample sequenced in a study of beta chain features in type 1 diabetes. All of the isolated RNA was reverse transcribed, so expressed TCRB transcripts were sequenced. Sequencing was performed with immunoSEQ multiplex PCR; in TCRdb, only in-frame clones are kept and a portion is missing. The sample comprises approximately 150,000 clones, about 9.1% of which are singletons, and over 2% rests with the top ten. Sequenced input: central memory CD4+ T cells from blood. The receptors shown here come from a woman between 18 and 30 years old in good health.

The V call is TRBV2, the J call TRBJ1-2; TRBD1 aligns across 7 bases. Trimming at V came to 2 bases and at J to 2 bases, leaving 2 bases not matched to a gene. Germline assignment: CDR1 SNHLY and CDR2 FYNNEI. CDR3 length: 14 residues. CDR3 nucleotide sequence: TGTGCCAGCAGTGAACTACAGGGGAACTATGGCTACACCTTC. Protein sequence: CASSELQGNYGYTF.

This clone came up a few times. This sequence joins TRBV5-4 and TRBJ2-3; no clear D gene. CDR1 is SGHNT, CDR2 YYREEE, per germline (reference sequence). Trimming removed 4 bases from V and 2 bases from J, with 11 bases in between. The CDR3 has 14 residues. The DNA for the CDR3 is TGTGCCAGCAGCCTCGCGGATCCCACAGATACGCAGTATTTT. Its translation is CASSLADPTDTQYF.

This clone was seen a handful of times. This chain links TRBV5-1 with TRBJ2-1; TRBD2 agrees at 11 bases. Germline-derived CDR1 and CDR2 are SGHRS and YFSETQ. The CDR3 is 14 amino acids. Trimming at V came to 4 bases and at J to 10 bases, leaving 7 bases not matched to a gene. The CDR3 DNA sequence: TGCGCCAGCAGCACTAGCGGGAGTCTAAGAGAGCAGTTCTTC. Its protein product is CASSTSGSLREQFF.

The J gene is TRBJ2-5, the V gene TRBV7-9; a possible D gene is TRBD2 (6 bases). Trimming removed 2 bases from V and 1 base from J, with 20 bases in between. Germline-derived CDR1 and CDR2 are SEHNR and FQNEAQ (reference sequence). The CDR3 is 18 amino acids. The CDR3 sequence is CASSLKRRDSQVQETQYF. CDR3 nucleotide sequence: TGTGCCAGCAGCTTAAAGAGACGGGACTCTCAGGTCCAAGAGACCCAGTACTTC.

This clone was seen only a few times. DNA for the CDR3: TGTGCCAGCTCAGCCACAGTAGCTGGGGCCAACGTCCTGACTTTC. Protein: CASSATVAGANVLTF. The rearrangement uses TRBV18 and TRBJ2-6; D gene unclear. CDR1 KGHSH and CDR2 LQKENI come from the germline V gene. The CDR3 totals 15 residues. V was trimmed by 5 bases and J by 2 bases, leaving 10 bases between them.

CDR3 sequence reads: CASSARTGITEAFF. In DNA form, the CDR3 reads TGCGCCAGCAGCGCCCGGACAGGGATCACTGAAGCTTTCTTT. This rearrangement joins TRBV5-1 to TRBJ1-1; 8 bases are shared with TRBD1. Germline CDR1 is SGHRS and CDR2 is YFSETQ. The J segment lost 4 bases and the V segment lost 4 bases, leaving 6 bases of the junction unmatched. CDR3 length equals 14 residues.

In its sample, this clone was seen a few times. The genes are TRBV10-3 and TRBJ1-1, with D perhaps matching TRBD1 (6 bases). The CDR3 runs to 13 residues. The V gene's germline CDR1 is ENHRY and CDR2 SYGVKD. The germline V and J ends were trimmed by 10 bases and 4 bases, with 16 bases remaining between them. The CDR3 DNA sequence: TGTGCCAGTACAGGGTCCCTAACCACTGAAGCTTTCTTT. Translated, it gives CASTGSLTTEAFF.

The chain has TRBV18 and TRBJ2-2; D may be TRBD1 (6 bases). This CDR3 is built from 15 residues. The germline V gene has CDR1 KGHSH and CDR2 LQKENI. Trimming shortened V by 6 bases and J by 0 bases, and 11 bases separated the two germline ends. In nucleotides, the CDR3 is TGTGCCAGCTCCTGGACAGTCGCGAACACCGGGGAGCTGTTTTTT. It yields the protein CASSWTVANTGELFF.

The rearrangement joins TRBV7-9 to TRBJ2-5, with 8 positions matching TRBD1. The CDR3 extends over 13 amino acids. V lost 6 bases and J lost 5; bases outside the gene matches: 5. Germline V gives CDR1 SEHNR, CDR2 FQNEAQ (reference sequence). The CDR3 bases are TGTGCCAGCAGTCTTGACAGGGGCGAGACCCAGTACTTC. It specifies CASSLDRGETQYF.

This chain connects TRBV2 to TRBJ2-7; 8 nucleotides agree with TRBD1. V dropped 6 bases and J dropped 0; count of bases not matched to a gene: 4. CDR3 length equals 14 residues. The germline CDR1 and CDR2 sequences are SNHLY and FYNNEI. The CDR3 bases are TGTGCCAGCAGCGGGGACAGGCGCTCCTACGAGCAGTACTTC. Amino acid sequence: CASSGDRRSYEQYF.

This chain connects TRBV5-1 to TRBJ2-1, with 8 bases that match TRBD2. The CDR3 is 15 amino acids. Trimming took 0 bases from V and 5 from J; bases not matched to a gene: 4. CDR1 is SGHRS, CDR2 YFSETQ, per germline. CDR3 loop: CASSLVAGPNNEQFF. In DNA form, the CDR3 reads TGCGCCAGCAGCTTGGTAGCGGGGCCTAACAATGAGCAGTTCTTC.

In its sample, this clone was seen many times. This chain uses TRBV5-5 with TRBJ2-1, with D possibly TRBD2 on 6 matching bases. The CDR3 covers 13 residues. Germline CDR1 and CDR2: SGHKS and YYEKEE (reference sequence). V dropped 2 bases and J dropped 6 bases, with 9 bases sitting between them. This chain's CDR3 is CASSFGLSNEQFF. The CDR3 coding sequence is TGTGCCAGCAGCTTTGGACTAAGCAATGAGCAGTTCTTC. Full variable domain (remainder filled in from reference TRBV5-5 and TRBJ2-1): DAGVTQSPTHLIKTRGQQVTLRCSPISGHKSVSWYQQVLGQGPQFIFQYYEKEERGRGNFPDRFSARQFPNYSSELNVNALLLGDSALYLCASSFGLSNEQFFGPGTRLTVL.

V usage is TRBV9 and J usage is TRBJ2-7; TRBD2 matches 8 bases. Trimming took 2 bases from V and 3 from J; bases not matched to a gene: 13. The germline gives CDR1 SGDLS, CDR2 YYNGEE. This CDR3 contains 17 residues. This CDR3 is CASSVSSGAGGDYEQYF. The CDR3 region has the DNA TGTGCCAGCAGCGTGAGCTCAGGGGCCGGGGGGGACTACGAGCAGTACTTC.

The chain has TRBV6-5 and TRBJ2-1; possibly TRBD2 for D (6 bases). Trimming removed 2 bases from V and 4 bases from J, with 15 bases in between. The CDR3 is made up of 16 amino acids. Germline CDR1 MNHEY, CDR2 SVGAGI. The CDR3 DNA follows: TGTGCCAGCAGTTACGTGGGGCGGGACTTATACAATGAGCAGTTCTTC. Translation gives CASSYVGRDLYNEQFF.

The chain carries TRBV4-1 and TRBJ2-5; no clear D. Trimming left V 4 bases short and J 5 bases short, with 11 bases between. CDR3 length equals 13 residues. From germline, CDR1 is MGHRA and CDR2 YSYEKL. The CDR3 DNA reads as TGCGCCAGCAGCCGCGGCCCTTTGGAGACCCAGTACTTC. It encodes CASSRGPLETQYF.

This clone turned up a few times. V and J are TRBV6-5 and TRBJ2-3; weak D call: TRBD2 (5 bases). The V gene's germline CDR1 is MNHEY and CDR2 SVGAGI. Trimming removed 7 bases from V and 3 bases from J, with 14 bases in between. The CDR3 covers 14 residues. This CDR3 is CASKPEGLTDTQYF. CDR3 in DNA: TGTGCCAGCAAACCCGAGGGCCTTACAGATACGCAGTATTTT.

The V call is TRBV7-8, the J call TRBJ2-7; TRBD1 aligns across 7 bases. J was trimmed by 2 bases and V by 4 bases; bases with no gene match: 8. This CDR3 is 15 amino acids long. Germline-derived CDR1 and CDR2 are SGHVS and FQNEAQ. In DNA, the CDR3 is TGTGCCAGCAGCTCCTTCGACAGGGCGGCCTACGAGCAGTACTTC. Translating gives CASSSFDRAAYEQYF.

On this clone: A junction boundary mismatches the germline segment, possibly from a read error. This sequence joins TRBV7-7 and TRBJ2-1; 7 bases align to TRBD2. The CDR3 extends over 15 amino acids. Per the germline V gene, CDR1 is SSHAT and CDR2 is FNYEAQ (reference sequence). The CDR3 DNA reads TGTGCTAGCAGCCCATCGCCGGGGGGTCACAATGAGCAGTTCTTC. The encoded protein is CASSPSPGGHNEQFF.

The chain joins TRBV7-2 to TRBJ2-2; 8 bases are a match to TRBD1. The junction had 1 base not matched to a gene; V was cut back by 3 bases and J by 1 base. CDR3 length: 15 residues. Germline V gene sequence: CDR1 SGHTA, CDR2 FQGNSA. DNA for the CDR3: TGTGCCAGCAGCTTGGGGACAGGGAACACCGGGGAGCTGTTTTTT. Its translation is CASSLGTGNTGELFF.

This chain links TRBV5-1 with TRBJ2-1; TRBD1 matches at 7 bases. With 2 bases clipped from V and 14 bases from J, the junction kept 7 bases outside the gene matches. CDR3 length: 12 residues. From germline, CDR1 is SGHRS and CDR2 YFSETQ. CDR3 in amino acids: CASSLDGTAEFF. Here the CDR3 DNA reads TGCGCCAGCAGCTTAGATGGGACAGCCGAGTTCTTC.

Only a few counts were recorded for this clone. The J gene is TRBJ2-7, the V gene TRBV4-1; TRBD1 is a possible D gene (5 bases). The CDR3 spans 15 residues. The germline V and J ends were trimmed by 4 bases and 0 bases, with 13 bases remaining between them. Looked up from germline, CDR1 is MGHRA and CDR2 is YSYEKL. The CDR3 DNA follows: TGCGCCAGCAGCCCTCAGGGAATCCCCTCCTACGAGCAGTACTTC. Encoded protein: CASSPQGIPSYEQYF.

This clone was observed a few times. The chain links TRBV4-3 to TRBJ2-1; 10 nucleotides align to TRBD2. With V trimmed by 0 bases and J by 8 bases, 10 bases remained unmatched. The CDR3 loop spans 17 amino acids. Germline V gives CDR1 LGHNA, CDR2 YSLEER. CDR3 bases: TGCGCCAGCAGCCAAGATACAATGAGCGGGGGGGCTCATGAGCAGTTCTTC. It specifies CASSQDTMSGGAHEQFF.

V usage is TRBV19 and J usage is TRBJ2-7; D perhaps matches TRBD1 (5 bases). The germline V and J ends were trimmed by 4 bases and 5 bases, with 9 bases remaining between them. This CDR3 has 12 amino acids. Germline V gene sequence: CDR1 LNHDA, CDR2 SQIVND (reference sequence). The CDR3 loop reads CASSKQADEQYF. CDR3 sequence (DNA): TGTGCCAGTAGTAAACAGGCAGACGAGCAGTACTTC.

This clone has only a few counts. The chain is built from TRBV4-1 and TRBJ1-2; no definite D call. The germline V gene has CDR1 MGHRA and CDR2 YSYEKL. Between the trimmed V and J ends, which lost 0 bases and 6 bases, there was a span of 8 bases. This CDR3 comprises 13 residues. CDR3 in DNA: TGCGCCAGCAGCCAAGATCTACTCGATGGCTACACCTTC. Amino acid sequence: CASSQDLLDGYTF.

The CDR3 reads CASSLSPGSGTTDTQYF. The DNA of the CDR3 is TGTGCCAGCAGCCTCTCCCCGGGTAGCGGAACCACAGATACGCAGTATTTT. J is TRBJ2-3 and V is TRBV4-2, with D maybe TRBD2 (6 bases). CDR1 is LGHNA and CDR2 is YNFKEQ in the germline V gene. The CDR3 is 17 amino acids. V gave up 4 bases and J gave up 2 bases, with 19 bases separating them.

This clone was picked up a small number of times. The rearrangement links TRBV4-2 to TRBJ2-5, with TRBD1 matching 8 bases. This CDR3 is built from 17 residues. Per germline, CDR1 LGHNA and CDR2 YNFKEQ. V dropped 1 base and J dropped 0; count of bases not matched to a gene: 7. The CDR3 DNA reads as TGTGCCAGCAGCCAAGTGCCAGGACAGGGACACCAAGAGACCCAGTACTTC. Amino acids: CASSQVPGQGHQETQYF.

This clone was counted only a few times. V gene TRBV9 combines with J gene TRBJ1-2; weak D call: TRBD1 (6 bases). CDR3 size: 13 residues. With 0 bases removed from V and 7 bases from J, the gap between germline ends came to 10 bases. The V gene's germline CDR1 is SGDLS and CDR2 YYNGEE. CDR3 region: CASSVVGGVGYTF. Written as DNA, the CDR3 is TGTGCCAGCAGCGTAGTTGGGGGCGTTGGCTACACCTTC.

The rearrangement uses TRBV6-5 and TRBJ1-5; D is unclear. Germline CDR1 is MNHEY and CDR2 is SVGAGI. V was clipped by 2 bases and J by 2 bases, with 7 bases between them. This CDR3 has 14 amino acids. CDR3 sequence reads: CASSYGGGNQPQHF. The CDR3 coding sequence is TGTGCCAGCAGTTACGGCGGGGGCAATCAGCCCCAGCATTTT.